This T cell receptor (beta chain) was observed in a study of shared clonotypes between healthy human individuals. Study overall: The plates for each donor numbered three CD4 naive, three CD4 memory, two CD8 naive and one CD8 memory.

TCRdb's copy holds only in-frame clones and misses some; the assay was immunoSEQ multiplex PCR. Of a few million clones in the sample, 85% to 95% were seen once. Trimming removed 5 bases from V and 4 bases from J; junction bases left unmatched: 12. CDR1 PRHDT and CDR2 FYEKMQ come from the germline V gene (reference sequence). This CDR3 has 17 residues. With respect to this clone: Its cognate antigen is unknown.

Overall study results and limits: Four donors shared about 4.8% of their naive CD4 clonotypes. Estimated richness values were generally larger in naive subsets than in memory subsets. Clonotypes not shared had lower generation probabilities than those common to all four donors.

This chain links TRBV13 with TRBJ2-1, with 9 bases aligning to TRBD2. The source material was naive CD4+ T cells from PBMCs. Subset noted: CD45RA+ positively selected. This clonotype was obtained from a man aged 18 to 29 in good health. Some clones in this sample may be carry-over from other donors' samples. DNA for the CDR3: TGTGCCAGCAGCCCCAAGGGTAGCGGGAGTATTTACAATGAGCAGTTCTTC. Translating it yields CASSPKGSGSIYNEQFF.